Shown below are 17 T cell receptor beta chains from a single sample sequenced in a study of blood T cell repertoires in COVID-19. Method: immunoSEQ multiplex PCR; TCRdb's copy keeps in-frame clones and lacks some. The sample includes under 300,000 clones, roughly 87% of them seen just once. The sample consisted of peripheral blood. The source of these receptors is a woman between 40 and 55 years old who had recovered from COVID-19.

J is TRBJ1-1 and V is TRBV4-1, with D hard to call. Trimming took off 0 bases at V and 8 bases at J, with 13 bases between the two ends. This CDR3 spans 14 amino acids. Germline V gene sequence: CDR1 MGHRA, CDR2 YSYEKL. CDR3 loop: CASSQEAGRVEAFF. DNA of the CDR3: TGCGCCAGCAGCCAAGAAGCGGGTAGAGTGGAAGCTTTCTTT.

This chain joins TRBV7-9 and TRBJ2-7; 9 positions match TRBD1. The CDR3 has 15 residues. V shed 0 bases, J shed 5 bases, and the junction held 5 bases outside the gene matches. CDR1 and CDR2 from the germline V gene are SEHNR and FQNEAQ (reference sequence). The CDR3: CASSLAGTGNDEQYF. For the CDR3, the DNA is TGTGCCAGCAGCTTAGCCGGGACAGGGAACGACGAGCAGTACTTC.

The chain is built from TRBV18 and TRBJ2-1; tentative D call: TRBD2 (5 bases). Germline values: CDR1 KGHSH, CDR2 LQKENI. CDR3 length: 14 residues. V gave up 4 bases and J gave up 0 bases, with 7 bases separating them. The CDR3 is CASSRRDSYNEQFF. CDR3 in DNA: TGTGCCAGCTCACGACGGGACTCCTACAATGAGCAGTTCTTC.

V and J are TRBV19 and TRBJ2-7; TRBD1 agrees at 7 bases. Germline CDR1 reads LNHDA; CDR2 reads SQIVND (reference sequence). V lost 5 bases and J lost 3; bases outside the gene matches: 4. CDR3 length: 13 residues. Written as DNA, the CDR3 is TGTGCCAGTAGTGAGACAGGGTACTACGAGCAGTACTTC. Translation gives CASSETGYYEQYF.

V gene TRBV11-2 combines with J gene TRBJ1-6, with 8 nucleotides matching TRBD1. The V and J ends lost 8 bases and 1 base, in that order; junction bases with no gene match: 4. This CDR3 contains 15 residues. In germline, CDR1 is SGHAT, CDR2 FQNNGV. This chain's CDR3 is CASARGLSYNSPLHF. CDR3 nucleotides: TGTGCCAGCGCCAGGGGGCTGTCCTATAATTCACCCCTCCACTTT. The full variable domain, in which reference TRBV11-2 and TRBJ1-6 provide the parts outside the CDR3, is EAGVAQSPRYKIIEKRQSVAFWCNPISGHATLYWYQQILGQGPKLLIQFQNNGVVDDSQLPKDRFSAERLKGVDSTLKIQPAKLEDSAVYLCASARGLSYNSPLHFGNGTRLTVT.

The gene calls are TRBV2 and TRBJ1-1, with D hard to call. Germline V gene sequence: CDR1 SNHLY, CDR2 FYNNEI. Trimming shortened V by 4 bases and J by 7 bases, and 7 bases separated the two germline ends. The CDR3 has 11 residues. This CDR3 reads CASSVGNEAFF. Here the CDR3 DNA reads TGTGCCAGCAGTGTCGGGAATGAAGCTTTCTTT.

The genes are TRBV7-9 and TRBJ1-2; TRBD1 aligns across 8 bases. CDR3 size: 15 residues. J lost 3 bases, V lost 6 bases, and 9 bases had no gene match. Germline V CDR1 and CDR2: SEHNR, FQNEAQ (reference sequence). In DNA form, the CDR3 reads TGTGCCAGCAGTTCCTTGACAGGGGTCGACTATGGCTACACCTTC. It specifies CASSSLTGVDYGYTF.

The V and J genes are TRBV5-4 and TRBJ2-1; 7 positions match TRBD1. This CDR3 contains 16 residues. J was trimmed by 0 bases and V by 2 bases; bases with no gene match: 5. Germline CDR1 is SGHNT and CDR2 is YYREEE (reference sequence). This chain's CDR3 is CASSFPTGTSYNEQFF. The CDR3 DNA reads as TGTGCCAGCAGCTTCCCGACAGGGACCTCCTACAATGAGCAGTTCTTC.

A single count supports this clone. At one boundary the junction diverges from the germline segment, which might be a read error. This sequence joins TRBV29-1 and TRBJ1-4; no definite D call. The CDR3 spans 13 residues. Germline V gene lookup returns CDR1 SQVTM and CDR2 ANQGSEA. The DNA for the CDR3 is TGCAGCGTAGAAGTAAACGGCGGTGAAAAACTGTTTTTT. This gives the protein CSVEVNGGEKLFF.

CDR3 residues: CASSLYGTSGGNEQFF. The CDR3 DNA reads as TGTGCCAGCAGCTTATACGGGACTAGCGGGGGGAATGAGCAGTTCTTC. This chain joins TRBV7-3 and TRBJ2-1; 15 bases line up with TRBD2. The V gene's germline CDR1 is SGHTA and CDR2 FQGTGA. V was pared by 2 bases and J by 7 bases, with 3 bases of the junction left unmatched. This CDR3 contains 16 residues.

V and J are TRBV9 and TRBJ1-4, with TRBD1 matching 9 bases. The junction had 9 bases not matched to a gene; V was cut back by 7 bases and J by 8 bases. This CDR3 has 14 amino acids. Per germline, CDR1 SGDLS and CDR2 YYNGEE. The CDR3 protein is CASGPGQGGEKLFF. The DNA for the CDR3 is TGTGCCAGCGGACCGGGACAGGGCGGAGAAAAACTGTTTTTT.

V gene TRBV28 combines with J gene TRBJ1-1, with no clear D. V dropped 1 base and J dropped 4 bases, with 10 bases sitting between them. Germline V CDR1 and CDR2: MDHEN, SYDVKM. The CDR3 totals 14 residues. CDR3 coding DNA: TGTGCCAGCAGTTTATCCCCAGGCATCACTGAAGCTTTCTTT. Its protein product is CASSLSPGITEAFF.

The gene calls are TRBV29-1 and TRBJ2-7; TRBD2 agrees at 9 bases. Germline trimming cut 4 bases from V and 1 base from J; bases unmatched to any gene: 5. The CDR3 consists of 14 residues. CDR1 is SQVTM, CDR2 ANQGSEA, per germline. The chain's CDR3 is CSVVFLAGSYEQYF. DNA of the CDR3: TGCAGCGTTGTCTTCCTAGCGGGATCCTACGAGCAGTACTTC.

V usage is TRBV4-1 and J usage is TRBJ1-1, with TRBD1 matching 7 bases. V gave up 0 bases and J gave up 2 bases; unmatched junction bases: 6. Germline V lookup: CDR1 MGHRA, CDR2 YSYEKL. The CDR3 runs 16 residues. The CDR3 DNA sequence: TGCGCCAGCAGCCAAGAGGGACAGAACCACAACACTGAAGCTTTCTTT. Translating gives CASSQEGQNHNTEAFF.

This rearrangement joins TRBV28 to TRBJ1-3; D unresolved. Trimming shortened V by 5 bases and J by 0 bases, and 11 bases separated the two germline ends. The CDR3 runs to 15 residues. Germline V lookup: CDR1 MDHEN, CDR2 SYDVKM. CDR3 residues: CASSRSQFSGNTIYF. CDR3 DNA sequence: TGTGCCAGCAGTCGGAGTCAGTTCTCTGGAAACACCATATATTTT.

The rearrangement links TRBV3-1 (or the pseudogene TRBV3-2) to TRBJ1-2; possible D gene TRBD1, 6 bases. The germline V gene has CDR1 LGHDT and CDR2 YNNKEL (reference sequence). With 10 bases removed from V and 9 bases from J, the gap between germline ends came to 18 bases. CDR3 length: 12 amino acids. The CDR3: CATNEGTLSYTF. The CDR3 DNA sequence: TGTGCCACCAATGAGGGGACACTCAGCTACACCTTC.

CDR3 nucleotide sequence: TGTGCCAGCAGCTTAGTACCCCCCGGGAGCTCCTACAATGAGCAGTTCTTC. This sequence encodes CASSLVPPGSSYNEQFF. The chain employs TRBV7-2 and TRBJ2-1, with D tentatively TRBD2 (6 bases). The CDR3 runs to 17 residues. Trimming cost V 1 base and J 0 bases, with 13 bases left between them. Germline V gene lookup returns CDR1 SGHTA and CDR2 FQGNSA. Complete variable domain (other parts from reference TRBV7-2 and TRBJ2-1): GAGVSQSPSNKVTEKGKDVELRCDPISGHTALYWYRQSLGQGLEFLIYFQGNSAPDKSGLPSDRFSAERTGGSVSTLTIQRTQQEDSAVYLCASSLVPPGSSYNEQFFGPGTRLTVL.